The subject of this entry is one T cell receptor (beta chain). What it binds is unknown. These data belong to a study of human T cells and chemical hapten exposure. Whole-study context: The upper back received 0.01% DPC by patch testing, with results read at 6 days. Variation in per-sample TCR yields came mainly from small pooled library volume differences. Overall study findings and caveats: In comparison with controls, expanded TCRs gave rise to a significantly larger number of large CDR3 similarity clusters. Among TCRs, those above 1 in 1000 frequency were unaffected by DPC sensitization.

TCRdb itself ran the RACE reads through MiXCR, one entry per CDR3 protein. Altogether about 350,000 distinct CDR3 sequences are present, about 6% being singletons, with the ten largest covering around 5.6%. The time point denotes: patch test 2, 6 weeks after DPC sensitization. Treatment indicated: therapeutic diphenylcyclopropenone sensitization with weekly scalp DPC. Germline V gene data show CDR1 as DFQATT and CDR2 as SNEGSKA (reference sequence). The CDR3 has 15 residues. With V trimmed by 2 bases and J by 2 bases, 6 bases remained unmatched. The clonotype originates from a woman aged 18-30 years with alopecia areata. Some clones in this sample may be carry-over from other donors' samples. The genes are TRBV20-1 and TRBJ2-1; 7 bases fit TRBD1. This sample comprised whole blood, obtained in connection with sensitization to the hapten diphenylcyclopropenone (DPC). The CDR3 DNA reads TGCAGTGCTAGACCCCGGGACAGTCCCTACAATGAGCAGTTCTTC. Translating it yields CSARPRDSPYNEQFF.